Below are 5 T cell receptor beta chains sequenced from a single sample in a study of blood T cell repertoires in COVID-19. TCRdb keeps only in-frame clones here, not all; method: immunoSEQ multiplex PCR. The table records around 300,000 clones, 88% of them present only once. Sequenced sample: peripheral blood. The source is a woman in her 30s with COVID-19, enrolled during active disease.

This chain joins TRBV5-3 and TRBJ2-7, with D possibly TRBD2 on 6 matching bases. TRBV5-3 is known as an ORF, though its function is uncertain. The V end lost 4 bases, the J end lost 4 bases, and 24 bases lay between the germline ends. The CDR3 loop spans 17 amino acids. The CDR3: CARSRDPGLNQTYEQYF. CDR3 coding DNA: TGTGCCAGAAGCCGAGACCCGGGACTCAACCAAACTTACGAGCAGTACTTC.

The CDR3 protein is CASSFSSAGELFF. For the CDR3, the DNA is TGTGCCAGCAGCTTTAGCTCCGCGGGGGAGCTGTTTTTT. The V call is TRBV11-3, the J call TRBJ2-2; no clear D. The CDR3 consists of 13 residues. V lost 3 bases and J 8 bases, leaving 10 bases between the germline ends. The V gene's germline CDR1 is SGHNT and CDR2 YENEEA.

The CDR3 DNA is TGTGCCAGCAGCTTACCGGACAGGGGCATTCAGTACTTC. Translation: CASSLPDRGIQYF. The chain joins TRBV5-6 to TRBJ2-4, with 9 bases fitting TRBD1. With V trimmed by 2 bases and J by 9 bases, 3 bases remained unmatched. CDR1 and CDR2 from the germline V gene are SGHDT and YYEEEE. This CDR3 is built from 13 residues.

V is TRBV2 and J is TRBJ2-5, with TRBD2 matching over 12 bases. The V segment lost 6 bases and the J segment 2 bases; nucleotides outside the gene matches: 13. Germline CDR1 and CDR2: SNHLY and FYNNEI. CDR3 length equals 18 residues. The CDR3 loop is CASRTTSGGWYLQETQYF. CDR3 nucleotide sequence: TGTGCCAGCAGGACCACTAGCGGGGGGTGGTATTTGCAAGAGACCCAGTACTTC.

This chain connects TRBV5-6 to TRBJ1-1; no clear D gene. The germline CDR1 and CDR2 sequences are SGHDT and YYEEEE. The length of the CDR3 is 14 residues. V shed 5 bases and J shed 0 bases, with 11 bases lying between them. This CDR3 is CASRRQRLNTEAFF. The CDR3 nucleotides are TGTGCCAGCAGAAGACAACGCCTGAACACTGAAGCTTTCTTT.